This T cell receptor beta chain was captured by sequencing in a study of blood T cell repertoires in COVID-19. This clone was seen just once. Original methodology: Estimation of nucleated cell counts was performed using reference gene primer amplification. Assay: immunoSEQ multiplex PCR; the TCRdb copy retains only in-frame clones and omits some. Clone size and the V and J calls come from that table; the DNA yielded D and trimming. The sample shows 250,000 or so clones, around 89% of them seen only once. Seattle researchers signed up patients amid active infection and tracked them longitudinally. Trimming took off 9 bases at V and 0 bases at J, with 6 bases between the two ends. The length of the CDR3 is 13 residues. The germline V gene has CDR1 MNHEY and CDR2 SMNVEV (reference sequence).

The V call is TRBV27, the J call TRBJ1-6, with D unresolved. Sequencing input: peripheral blood. This TCR came from a woman aged 55-70 years with COVID-19, enrolled during active disease. CDR3 coding DNA: TGTGCCAGTAGAATCTCCTATAATTCACCCCTCCACTTT. Protein: CASRISYNSPLHF.